These 7 T cell receptor beta chains share one sample of origin, sequenced in a study of CD8 T cells in Susac syndrome. A quantity of roughly 0.5 to 1 ug RNA underwent reverse transcription using random hexamers. TCRdb redid the calling of the immunoSEQ multiplex PCR reads with MiXCR, one entry per CDR3 protein. The repertoire holds 180,000 or so distinct CDR3 sequences, with 85% to 95% as singletons. The sample consisted of CD4+ T cells from PBMCs. These receptors were obtained from a human donor in good health.

The V call is TRBV30, the J call TRBJ1-1; a weak D match, TRBD1 (6 bases). Germline CDR1 and CDR2: GTSNPN and SVGIG (reference sequence). V lost 3 bases and J lost 3, with 17 bases in between. The CDR3 sequence is 15 residues long. The CDR3 DNA sequence: TGTGCCTGGAGGGGGATGACAGGTGGGCACACTGAAGCTTTCTTT. As protein: CAWRGMTGGHTEAFF.

The gene calls are TRBV7-2 and TRBJ2-5; tentatively, D is TRBD2 (6 bases). V was shortened by 1 base and J by 5 bases, with 11 bases between the two germline ends. This CDR3 is 14 amino acids long. Germline V gene sequence: CDR1 SGHTA, CDR2 FQGNSA. CDR3 DNA sequence: TGTGCCAGCAGCTTAGTGGGGGAGGAGGAGACCCAGTACTTC. The encoded protein is CASSLVGEEETQYF. Drawing the rest from reference TRBV7-2 and TRBJ2-5, the complete variable domain is GAGVSQSPSNKVTEKGKDVELRCDPISGHTALYWYRQSLGQGLEFLIYFQGNSAPDKSGLPSDRFSAERTGGSVSTLTIQRTQQEDSAVYLCASSLVGEEETQYFGPGTRLLVL.

The chain carries TRBV15 and TRBJ2-7, with a possible D match to TRBD1 (6 bases). This CDR3 spans 14 amino acids. Germline V gives CDR1 LNHNV, CDR2 YYDKDF (reference sequence). Trimming cost V 2 bases and J 4 bases, with 12 bases left between them. CDR3 sequence (DNA): TGTGCCACCAGCAGACAAGGACAGAAGTACGAGCAGTACTTC. Protein product: CATSRQGQKYEQYF.

This rearrangement joins TRBV9 to TRBJ2-1; 9 bases match TRBD2. This CDR3 region has 14 residues. V gave up 3 bases and J gave up 10 bases; unmatched junction bases: 8. CDR1 is SGDLS and CDR2 is YYNGEE in the germline V gene. The CDR3 DNA sequence: TGTGCCAGCAGCGGTTCTAGCGGGGTCGGGGAGCAGTTCTTC. Translation: CASSGSSGVGEQFF.

This chain connects TRBV6-2 or TRBV6-3 to TRBJ2-1, with D hard to call. Between the trimmed V and J ends, which lost 6 bases and 4 bases, there was a span of 10 bases. CDR3 length: 13 residues. In germline, CDR1 is MNHEY, CDR2 SVGEGT. The CDR3 sequence: CASRLGAYNEQFF. CDR3 bases: TGTGCCAGCAGATTGGGCGCGTACAATGAGCAGTTCTTC.

V gene TRBV2 combines with J gene TRBJ1-6, with D unclear. This CDR3 region has 13 residues. Trimming removed 3 bases at V and 8 bases at J, with 8 bases between. Looked up from germline, CDR1 is SNHLY and CDR2 is FYNNEI. The CDR3 region has the DNA TGTGCCAGCAGTGAGGGAACTCATTCACCCCTCCACTTT. Its protein product is CASSEGTHSPLHF.

Only one count was recorded for this clonotype. The chain carries TRBV19 and TRBJ1-1; 11 bases line up with TRBD1. V lost 7 bases to trimming and J lost 5 bases; unmatched junction nucleotides: 15. Germline CDR1 and CDR2: LNHDA and SQIVND (reference sequence). The CDR3 is 17 residues long. The CDR3 nucleotides read TGTGCCAGTACCAATCTCGGGACAGGGGGACTCGGGACTGAAGCTTTCTTT. Translating it yields CASTNLGTGGLGTEAFF.